This T cell receptor beta chain is drawn from a study of blood T cell repertoires in COVID-19. Study summary: The United States, Italy and Spain were the sources of the acute and convalescent COVID-19 samples.

Profiled with immunoSEQ multiplex PCR; TCRdb holds only in-frame clones, not every one. The repertoire includes around 260,000 clones, around 82% of them detected once, and 15% to 18% sits in the top ten. The length of the CDR3 is 14 residues. The V gene's germline CDR1 is MDHEN and CDR2 SYDVKM. The V end lost 3 bases, the J end lost 10 bases, and 15 bases lay between the germline ends. This TCR was recovered from a person aged 65 to 79 with COVID-19, enrolled during active disease. The genes are TRBV28 and TRBJ1-4, with a weak D call TRBD1 (6 bases). Material: peripheral blood. DNA for the CDR3: TGTGCCAGCAGTTTGCCCCTCGGACAGACAAAACTGTTTTTT. Protein: CASSLPLGQTKLFF.